This T cell receptor beta chain came from a study of T cells after yellow fever vaccination. Study-level background: Fractions of low cell number were prepared using SMART-Seq v4 Ultra Low Input.

One entry per CDR3 protein results from TCRdb running MiXCR on the 5' RACE reads. The sample holds a few hundred thousand distinct CDR3 sequences, around 16% seen once. This CDR3 is built from 14 residues. V dropped 2 bases and J dropped 5 bases, with 10 bases sitting between them. This clonotype was counted only a few times. This receptor was obtained from a young man who received the YFV17D yellow fever vaccine. Sequencing was performed on PBMCs, taken more than 4 days after the first yellow fever vaccination. The V gene is TRBV12-3 or TRBV12-4, the J gene TRBJ2-1; D ambiguous. The CDR3 region is CASSLFARNNEQFF. The DNA of the CDR3 is TGTGCCAGCAGTTTATTCGCCAGGAACAATGAGCAGTTCTTC.